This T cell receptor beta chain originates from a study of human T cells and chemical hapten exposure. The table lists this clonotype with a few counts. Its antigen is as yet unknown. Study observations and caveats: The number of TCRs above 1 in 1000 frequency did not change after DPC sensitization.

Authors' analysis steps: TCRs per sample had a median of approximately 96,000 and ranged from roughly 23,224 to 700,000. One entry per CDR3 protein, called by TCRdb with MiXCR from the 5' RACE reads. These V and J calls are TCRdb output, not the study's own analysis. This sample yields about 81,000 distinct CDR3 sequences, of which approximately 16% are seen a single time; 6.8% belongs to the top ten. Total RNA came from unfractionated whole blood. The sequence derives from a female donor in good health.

The CDR3 DNA follows: TGTGCCAGCAGTGGGCAGTACTATGGCTACACCTTC. The encoded protein is CASSGQYYGYTF. V and J are TRBV25-1 and TRBJ1-2; D gene uncertain. The V gene's germline CDR1 is MGHDK and CDR2 SYGVNS. This CDR3 is built from 12 residues. V shed 4 bases and J shed 3 bases, with 6 bases lying between them.